A single sample gave rise to the 17 T cell receptor beta chains below, sequenced in a study of blood T cell repertoires in COVID-19. Profiling relied on immunoSEQ multiplex PCR, and the TCRdb table lists in-frame clones only, not all of them. The sample holds around 300,000 clones; 70% to 90% are singletons and the top ten take roughly 2%. The sample was PBMCs or T cells enriched from blood (not recorded which). These receptors all come from a woman in her sixties in a cohort exposed to, infected with or recovered from COVID-19 (not recorded which).

V and J are TRBV27 and TRBJ2-3; 7 nucleotides line up with TRBD2. This CDR3 contains 14 residues. J was trimmed by 4 bases and V by 3 bases; bases with no gene match: 4. From germline, CDR1 is MNHEY and CDR2 SMNVEV (reference sequence). DNA for the CDR3: TGTGCCAGCAGTTTGGGGCTAGCGGCAGATACGCAGTATTTT. Amino acids: CASSLGLAADTQYF.

V usage is TRBV28 and J usage is TRBJ2-3; 8 bases line up with TRBD2. The CDR3 is 14 amino acids. Trimming cost V 8 bases and J 2 bases; bases outside gene matches: 6. CDR1 MDHEN and CDR2 SYDVKM come from the germline V gene. CDR3 protein: CASQREPNTDTQYF. CDR3 bases: TGTGCCAGCCAGCGGGAGCCCAACACAGATACGCAGTATTTT.

The chain has TRBV5-5 and TRBJ2-7; perhaps TRBD2 as D (6 bases). The ends were cut back, 2 bases at V and 4 bases at J, with 13 bases in the middle. The CDR3 has 14 amino acids. Germline assignment: CDR1 SGHKS and CDR2 YYEKEE (reference sequence). The chain's CDR3 is CASSFGERVYEQYF. DNA of the CDR3: TGTGCCAGCAGCTTCGGCGAGCGGGTGTACGAGCAGTACTTC.

The V gene is TRBV5-6, the J gene TRBJ1-6; the D gene is possibly TRBD1 (5 bases). V dropped 2 bases and J dropped 9 bases, with 15 bases sitting between them. This CDR3 spans 15 amino acids. CDR1 and CDR2 from the germline V gene are SGHDT and YYEEEE. CDR3 in amino acids: CASSLQVLRRSPLHF. The CDR3 bases are TGTGCCAGCAGCTTACAGGTGCTCCGCCGTTCACCCCTCCACTTT.

The chain is built from TRBV5-1 and TRBJ1-2; 7 bases fit TRBD1. Germline trimming cut 4 bases from V and 6 bases from J; bases unmatched to any gene: 12. The CDR3 is made up of 15 amino acids. CDR1 and CDR2 (germline): SGHRS, YFSETQ. The CDR3 sequence: CASSAWDRGGDGYTF. For the CDR3, the DNA is TGCGCCAGCAGCGCATGGGACAGAGGCGGGGATGGCTACACCTTC.

The chain carries TRBV10-3 and TRBJ2-7; 9 bases are shared with TRBD2. J gave up 6 bases and V 0 bases, and 0 bases lay outside the gene matches. This CDR3 is built from 13 residues. Germline loops: CDR1 ENHRY, CDR2 SYGVKD. CDR3 region: CAISESSGSEQYF. As DNA, the CDR3 is TGTGCCATCAGTGAGTCTAGCGGGAGCGAGCAGTACTTC.

The chain uses TRBV24-1 and TRBJ2-1, with D tentatively TRBD2 (5 bases). The CDR3 sequence is 13 residues long. The germline V gene has CDR1 KGHDR and CDR2 SFDVKD. The ends were cut back, 9 bases at V and 4 bases at J, with 12 bases in the middle. The CDR3 reads CATGPGGYNEQFF. As DNA, the CDR3 is TGTGCCACCGGGCCCGGCGGGTACAATGAGCAGTTCTTC.

This chain links TRBV10-3 with TRBJ2-7, with TRBD2 identical over 10 bases. Germline CDR1 and CDR2: ENHRY and SYGVKD. This CDR3 is 15 amino acids long. Trimming took 2 bases from V and 4 from J; bases not matched to a gene: 5. The CDR3 loop reads CAISEGISGRYEQYF. The CDR3, as DNA: TGTGCCATCAGTGAGGGGATTAGCGGGAGGTACGAGCAGTACTTC.

The rearrangement uses TRBV4-1 and TRBJ2-7, with TRBD2 matching over 11 bases. The germline CDR1 and CDR2 sequences are MGHRA and YSYEKL. V gave up 6 bases and J gave up 8 bases; unmatched junction bases: 6. The CDR3 covers 13 residues. Here the CDR3 reads CASSLLAGDQQYF. CDR3 nucleotides: TGCGCCAGCAGTTTACTAGCGGGAGACCAGCAGTACTTC.

V and J are TRBV5-1 and TRBJ2-7; 11 nucleotides line up with TRBD1. J was trimmed by 3 bases and V by 7 bases; bases with no gene match: 3. Germline lookup yields CDR1 SGHRS and CDR2 YFSETQ. CDR3 length equals 13 residues. As DNA, the CDR3 is TGCGCCAGCGGGGGGACAGGGGGCTACGAGCAGTACTTC. Its translation: CASGGTGGYEQYF.

The chain carries TRBV19 and TRBJ2-2; D is ambiguous. V was trimmed by 7 bases and J by 4 bases, leaving 7 bases between them. Looked up from germline, CDR1 is LNHDA and CDR2 is SQIVND (reference sequence). The length of the CDR3 is 12 residues. The chain's CDR3 is CASTLRTGELFF. In DNA, the CDR3 is TGTGCCAGTACACTTCGCACCGGGGAGCTGTTTTTT.

The chain uses TRBV10-3 and TRBJ2-2; 7 bases align to TRBD2. Germline V gene data show CDR1 as ENHRY and CDR2 as SYGVKD. This CDR3 is 14 amino acids long. With V trimmed by 7 bases and J by 3 bases, 5 bases remained unmatched. The CDR3 DNA reads as TGTGCCATCAAGGCGGGAGCGGACACCGGGGAGCTGTTTTTT. Its translation: CAIKAGADTGELFF.

This clone was observed a single time. CDR3 amino acids: CASFISGETQYF. The CDR3 bases are TGCGCCAGCTTCATTTCGGGGGAGACCCAGTACTTC. The gene calls are TRBV5-1 and TRBJ2-5, with a tentative D call TRBD2 (5 bases). The CDR3 is made up of 12 amino acids. Germline CDR1 reads SGHRS; CDR2 reads YFSETQ. Trimming took off 7 bases at V and 5 bases at J, with 12 bases between the two ends.

The rearrangement joins TRBV5-6 to TRBJ1-6; TRBD1 matches at 9 bases. The ends lost 3 bases at V and 6 bases at J; junction bases unmatched: 1. Germline CDR1 and CDR2: SGHDT and YYEEEE. The length of the CDR3 is 14 residues. The CDR3 region has the DNA TGTGCCAGCAGCTGGACAGGGGTTAATTCACCCCTCCACTTT. This codes for CASSWTGVNSPLHF. Complete variable domain (other parts from reference TRBV5-6 and TRBJ1-6): DAGVTQSPTHLIKTRGQQVTLRCSPKSGHDTVSWYQQALGQGPQFIFQYYEEEERQRGNFPDRFSGHQFPNYSSELNVNALLLGDSALYLCASSWTGVNSPLHFGNGTRLTVT.

To note about this clone: Its ends do not fully match the called genes, so a read error is possible. V usage is TRBV4-3 and J usage is TRBJ2-2, with 10 bases matching TRBD1. Germline V CDR1 and CDR2: LGHNA, YSLEER. This CDR3 contains 16 residues. In DNA, the CDR3 is TGCGCCAGCAGGCAAGTAAAGACAGGGGGCTTCGGGGAGCTGTTTTTT. Translated, it gives CASRQVKTGGFGELFF.

V and J are TRBV14 and TRBJ2-1; unclear D gene. Per the germline V gene, CDR1 is SGHDN and CDR2 is FVKESK. The V end was cut by 1 base, the J end by 3 bases, with 7 bases between. The length of the CDR3 is 14 residues. CDR3: CASSQGPFYNEQFF. The CDR3 DNA reads as TGTGCCAGCAGCCAAGGGCCTTTCTACAATGAGCAGTTCTTC.

V is TRBV24-1 and J is TRBJ2-1; maybe TRBD2 (5 bases). The germline gives CDR1 KGHDR, CDR2 SFDVKD. The CDR3 is 17 residues long. The germline V and J ends were trimmed by 3 bases and 6 bases, with 20 bases remaining between them. The CDR3 DNA reads TGTGCCACCAGTGATAGCGGCCGGGGAATAGGCTCCAATGAGCAGTTCTTC. This encodes CATSDSGRGIGSNEQFF.